This TCR beta chain was identified in a study of cytomegalovirus exposure and HLA in healthy donors. Background on the study: A subsequent analysis stated that the 95 to 150 validation repertoires were run on the same platform as the roughly 670 first-cohort repertoires.

Data came from immunoSEQ multiplex PCR; TCRdb stores just in-frame clones and leaves some out. The sample lists approximately 200,000 clones; 80% to 90% were seen once. CDR1 is SNHLY and CDR2 is FYNNEI in the germline V gene. V shed 6 bases, J shed 0 bases, and the junction held 5 bases outside the gene matches. The CDR3 covers 15 residues. This clone was seen a handful of times. Its antigen remains unknown. Study observations and caveats: The authors enumerated over 150 TCR beta chains as linked to cytomegalovirus.

V usage is TRBV2 and J usage is TRBJ2-7; 10 bases map to TRBD2. Source material: PBMCs. This sequence originates from a woman under 30 in good health and CMV-seronegative. The CDR3 is CASRWLAGASYEQYF. The DNA of the CDR3 is TGTGCCAGCAGGTGGCTAGCGGGAGCCTCCTACGAGCAGTACTTC.